This T cell receptor (beta chain) was recorded in a study of control samples from healthy donors and cancer patients. The method was immunoSEQ multiplex PCR; TCRdb's version includes in-frame clones alone and lacks a portion of them. The table lists around 100,000 clones, roughly 87% of them singletons. Trimming at V came to 0 bases and at J to 3 bases, leaving 4 bases not matched to a gene. Germline V gives CDR1 SGDLS, CDR2 YYNGEE. The CDR3 consists of 15 residues. The sequence was collected from a woman aged 50 to 60 in good health. Sequenced sample: blood. The chain employs TRBV9 and TRBJ2-7, with 9 nucleotides matching TRBD1. CDR3 coding DNA: TGTGCCAGCAGCGTAGGCGGGACAGGGTTCTACGAGCAGTACTTC. This codes for CASSVGGTGFYEQYF.